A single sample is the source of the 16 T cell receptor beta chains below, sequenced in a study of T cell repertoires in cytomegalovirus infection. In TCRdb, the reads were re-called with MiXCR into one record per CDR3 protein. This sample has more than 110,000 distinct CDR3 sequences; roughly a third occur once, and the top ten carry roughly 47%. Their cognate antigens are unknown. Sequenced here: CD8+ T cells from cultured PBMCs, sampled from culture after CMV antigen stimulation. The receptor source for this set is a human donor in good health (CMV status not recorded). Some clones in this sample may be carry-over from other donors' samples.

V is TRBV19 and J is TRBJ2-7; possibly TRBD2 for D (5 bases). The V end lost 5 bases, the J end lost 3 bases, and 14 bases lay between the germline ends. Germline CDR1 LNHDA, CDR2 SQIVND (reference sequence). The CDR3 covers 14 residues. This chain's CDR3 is CASSPGVPDYEQYF. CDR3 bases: TGTGCCAGTAGTCCCGGGGTCCCCGACTACGAGCAGTACTTC.

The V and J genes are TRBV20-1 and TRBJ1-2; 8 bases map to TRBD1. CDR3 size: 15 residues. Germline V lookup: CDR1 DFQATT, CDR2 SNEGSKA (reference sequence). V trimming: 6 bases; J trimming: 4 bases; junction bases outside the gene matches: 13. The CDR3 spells CSAIGSTGEVYGYTF. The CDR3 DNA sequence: TGCAGTGCCATAGGCTCGACAGGGGAAGTCTATGGCTACACCTTC.

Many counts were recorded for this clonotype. CDR3 DNA: TGTGCCAGCAGCTTCCGGGACACCTACAATGAGCAGTTCTTC. It is translated as CASSFRDTYNEQFF. The chain carries TRBV7-8 and TRBJ2-1, with TRBD1 as a possible D gene (6 bases). Germline CDR1 SGHVS, CDR2 FQNEAQ. This CDR3 contains 14 residues. V was trimmed by 3 bases and J by 2 bases, leaving 8 bases between them.

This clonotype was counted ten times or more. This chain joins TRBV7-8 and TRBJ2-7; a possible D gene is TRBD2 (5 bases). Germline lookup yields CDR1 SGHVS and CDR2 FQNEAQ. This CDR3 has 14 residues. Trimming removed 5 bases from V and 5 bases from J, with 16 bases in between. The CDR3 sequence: CASSEGLLRDEQYF. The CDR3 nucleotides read TGTGCCAGCAGCGAGGGTCTGTTACGGGACGAGCAGTACTTC.

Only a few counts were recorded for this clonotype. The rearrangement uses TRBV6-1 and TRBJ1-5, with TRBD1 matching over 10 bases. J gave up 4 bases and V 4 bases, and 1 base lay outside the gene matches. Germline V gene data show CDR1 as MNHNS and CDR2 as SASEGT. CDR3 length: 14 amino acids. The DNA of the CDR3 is TGTGCCAGCAGTGGACAGGGGGCGAATCAGCCCCAGCATTTT. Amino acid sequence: CASSGQGANQPQHF.

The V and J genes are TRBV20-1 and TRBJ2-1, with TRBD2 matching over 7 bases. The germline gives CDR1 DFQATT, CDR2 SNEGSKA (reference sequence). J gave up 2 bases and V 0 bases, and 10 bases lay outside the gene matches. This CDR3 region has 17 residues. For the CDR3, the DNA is TGCAGTGCTAGAGATCCCGGTAGGGAGGGTCCCTACAATGAGCAGTTCTTC. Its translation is CSARDPGREGPYNEQFF.

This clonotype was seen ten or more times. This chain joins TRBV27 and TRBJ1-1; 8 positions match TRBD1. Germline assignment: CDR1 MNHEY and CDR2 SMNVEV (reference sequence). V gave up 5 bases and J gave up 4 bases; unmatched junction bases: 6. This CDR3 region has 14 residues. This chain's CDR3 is CASSLDRGGTEAFF. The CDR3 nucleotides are TGTGCCAGCAGTCTCGACAGGGGAGGCACTGAAGCTTTCTTT.

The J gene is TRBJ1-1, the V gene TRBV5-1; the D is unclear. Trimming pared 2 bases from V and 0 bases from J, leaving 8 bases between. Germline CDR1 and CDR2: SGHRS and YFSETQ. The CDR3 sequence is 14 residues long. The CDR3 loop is CASSFGNMNTEAFF. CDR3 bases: TGCGCCAGCAGCTTTGGGAACATGAACACTGAAGCTTTCTTT. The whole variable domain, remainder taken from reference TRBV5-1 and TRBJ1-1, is KAGVTQTPRYLIKTRGQQVTLSCSPISGHRSVSWYQQTPGQGLQFLFEYFSETQRNKGNFPGRFSGRQFSNSRSEMNVSTLELGDSALYLCASSFGNMNTEAFFGQGTRLTVV.

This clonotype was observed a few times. CDR3 sequence (DNA): TGCAGTGCAAGTATCAGGGTAGCACCCCTCCACTTT. This codes for CSASIRVAPLHF. J is TRBJ1-6 and V is TRBV20-1; D might be TRBD1 (5 bases). The CDR3 is made up of 12 amino acids. The ends were cut back, 6 bases at V and 11 bases at J, with 14 bases in the middle. Germline V CDR1 and CDR2: DFQATT, SNEGSKA (reference sequence).

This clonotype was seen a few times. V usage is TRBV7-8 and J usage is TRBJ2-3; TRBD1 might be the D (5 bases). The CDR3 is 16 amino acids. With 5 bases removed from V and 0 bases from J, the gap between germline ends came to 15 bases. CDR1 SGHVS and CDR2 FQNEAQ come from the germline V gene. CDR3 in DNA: TGTGCCAGCAGCCACCGGACACTTTCTAGCACAGATACGCAGTATTTT. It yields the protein CASSHRTLSSTDTQYF.

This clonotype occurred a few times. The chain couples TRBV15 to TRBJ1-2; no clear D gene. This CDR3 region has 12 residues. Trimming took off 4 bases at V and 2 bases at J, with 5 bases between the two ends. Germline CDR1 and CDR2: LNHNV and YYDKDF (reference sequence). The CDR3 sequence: CATSTDNYGYTF. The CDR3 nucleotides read TGTGCCACCAGCACCGACAACTATGGCTACACCTTC.

The CDR3 here is CASSQGGDGNYEQYF. The CDR3 DNA reads as TGTGCCAGCAGTCAAGGGGGGGACGGCAACTACGAGCAGTACTTC. The V call is TRBV27, the J call TRBJ2-7, with D possibly TRBD2 on 7 matching bases. With 5 bases removed from V and 3 bases from J, the gap between germline ends came to 17 bases. The V gene's germline CDR1 is MNHEY and CDR2 SMNVEV (reference sequence). The CDR3 consists of 15 residues.

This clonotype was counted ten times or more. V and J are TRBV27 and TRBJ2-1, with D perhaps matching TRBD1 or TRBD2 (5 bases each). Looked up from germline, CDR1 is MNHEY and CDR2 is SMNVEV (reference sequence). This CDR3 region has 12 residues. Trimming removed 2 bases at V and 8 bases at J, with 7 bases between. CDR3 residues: CASSLGGYEQFF. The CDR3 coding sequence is TGTGCCAGCAGTTTAGGGGGTTATGAGCAGTTCTTC.

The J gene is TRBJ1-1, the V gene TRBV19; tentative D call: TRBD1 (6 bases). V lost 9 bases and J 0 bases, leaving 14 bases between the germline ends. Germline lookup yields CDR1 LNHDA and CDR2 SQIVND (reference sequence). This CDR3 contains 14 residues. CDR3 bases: TGTGCCAGCTACAGAGAGGGGGTGAACACTGAAGCTTTCTTT. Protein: CASYREGVNTEAFF.

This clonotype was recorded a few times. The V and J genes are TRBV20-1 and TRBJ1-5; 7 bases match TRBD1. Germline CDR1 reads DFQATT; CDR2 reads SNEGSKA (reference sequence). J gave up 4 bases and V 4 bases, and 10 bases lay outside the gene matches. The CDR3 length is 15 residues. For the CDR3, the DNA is TGCAGTGCTAATACAGGGGAGGAGAGTAATCAGCCCCAGCATTTT. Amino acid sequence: CSANTGEESNQPQHF.

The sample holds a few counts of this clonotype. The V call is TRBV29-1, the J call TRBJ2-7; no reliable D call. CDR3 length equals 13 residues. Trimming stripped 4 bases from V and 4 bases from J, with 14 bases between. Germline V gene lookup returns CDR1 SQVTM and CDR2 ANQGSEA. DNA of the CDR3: TGCAGCGTTGTTTGGGCAGGATCATACGAGCAGTACTTC. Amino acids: CSVVWAGSYEQYF.